This TCR beta chain was obtained from a study of blood T cell repertoires in COVID-19. Here immunoSEQ multiplex PCR was the method, and the copy in TCRdb shows in-frame clones only, minus some. The data contain approximately 300,000 clones, over 75% of them seen just once; the ten biggest clones take up under 7%. This CDR3 is 14 amino acids long. In germline, CDR1 is KGHDR, CDR2 SFDVKD. V lost 4 bases and J lost 8; bases outside the gene matches: 9. The sequence derives from a young woman with COVID-19, enrolled during active disease. The V and J genes are TRBV24-1 and TRBJ1-1; 7 bases agree with TRBD1. Sequenced: peripheral blood. CDR3 sequence reads: CATSDPRTGTEAFF. CDR3 DNA: TGTGCCACCAGTGACCCCCGGACAGGTACCGAAGCTTTCTTT.